This T cell receptor beta chain was captured by sequencing in a study of T cells in Graves' hyperthyroidism and ophthalmopathy. This CDR3 spans 15 amino acids. Germline CDR1 and CDR2: ENHRY and SYGVKD. The CDR3 regions of TCR beta were amplified from RNA transcripts. In the first-round RT-PCR of the TCR CDR3, the HTBI primer set was used. A single record per CDR3 protein comes from TCRdb applying MiXCR to the multiplex PCR reads. This table holds roughly 570,000 distinct CDR3 sequences, just over 45% found once. A remark on this clonotype: Its specificity is not known. The germline gene is not matched at one end of the junction; a read error may be the cause.

Study conclusions and caveats: Model predictions of ophthalmopathy came a median 6.5 months before onset.

The sequence was collected from an adult woman with Graves' disease, either hyperthyroidism or ophthalmopathy (not recorded which). Source material: peripheral blood or thyroid tissue (not recorded which). This chain joins TRBV10-3 and TRBJ2-7; 7 bases align to TRBD1. In DNA form, the CDR3 reads TGTGCCAGCAGTGACGAGGGGGCAGGGACCTACGAGCAGTACTTC. Protein sequence: CASSDEGAGTYEQYF.